The text below deals with one T cell receptor (beta chain). What it binds is unknown. These data are taken from a study of Graves' ophthalmopathy and Graves' hyperthyroidism. Whole-study results and caveats: Blood also harbored most expanded thyroid clonotypes above 0.001 frequency.

RNA transcripts were the source from which TCR beta CDR3 regions were amplified. An opening RT-PCR round employed HTBI primers and preceded a second-round multiplex PCR. Each CDR3 protein gets one entry after TCRdb re-called the multiplex PCR reads with MiXCR. The sample has about 1.2 million distinct CDR3 sequences, less than 45% seen once. CDR1 and CDR2 (germline): ENHRY, SYGVKD. The V gene end was trimmed by 8 bases and the J gene end by 5 bases; junction bases not matched to a gene: 5. CDR3 size: 13 residues. V usage is TRBV10-3 and J usage is TRBJ1-2; TRBD1 aligns across 10 bases. This receptor was taken from an adult man with Graves' hyperthyroidism. Sequencing was carried out using peripheral blood or thyroid tissue (not recorded which). The CDR3 nucleotides read TGTGCCATCGCAGGGACAGGGGAGTATGGCTACACCTTC. Protein sequence: CAIAGTGEYGYTF.